This T cell receptor beta chain was retrieved from a study of blood T cell repertoires in COVID-19. The overall study: COVID-19 samples collected from the United States, Italy and Spain covered acute and convalescent phases. In each case, the material was cDNA or gDNA derived from T cells, B-cell-depleted T cells, or PBMCs.

The Seattle site enrolled patients during active infection and followed them longitudinally. CDR1 and CDR2 (germline): MNHEY, SVGAGI. The CDR3 runs 13 residues. V was pared by 8 bases and J by 6 bases, with 14 bases between. Authors' data handling: Counts of nucleated cells, estimated from reference gene primer amplification, were obtained. Assay: immunoSEQ multiplex PCR; the TCRdb copy retains only in-frame clones and omits some. V and J calls and clone size are given by that table; D and trimming were obtained from the DNA. The sample has approximately 500,000 clones, roughly nine tenths seen once. Sequenced: peripheral blood. The rearrangement joins TRBV6-5 to TRBJ1-5; D remains unclear. This receptor was taken from a man younger than 35 with COVID-19, enrolled during active disease. Written as DNA, the CDR3 is TGTGCCAGCCGGCGAGAGGGAGTTCAGCCCCAGCATTTT. Amino acid sequence: CASRREGVQPQHF.